The rows below give T cell receptor beta chains drawn from one sample of a study of lymphopenia after photon versus proton radiotherapy. Clones were sequenced by immunoSEQ multiplex PCR, and TCRdb holds only the in-frame ones, with some missing. The sample holds 55,000 to 70,000 clones, 86% seen once. The material was peripheral blood, obtained from a patient treated with photon-based radiotherapy. The origin of the receptors is a man aged 35 to 55 with gastric cancer. The CDR3 runs from the conserved cysteine through the conserved F or W. The D gene is left open where the match is weak. Where a row states a size, it is once, few, many or the class of an expanded clone; other rows omit it.

J gene: TRBJ1-1
D gene: TRBD1
CDR3 length: 14
clone size: -
V gene: TRBV7-2
CDR3 DNA: TGTGCCAGCAGCTTAGAGACAGGGGGCACTGAAGCTTTCTTT
CDR3 protein: CASSLETGGTEAFF

J gene: TRBJ2-7
D gene: TRBD1
CDR3 length: 15
clone size: -
V gene: TRBV9
CDR3 DNA: TGTGCCAGCAGCGCCTCCGGGACAGGGACCTACGAGCAGTACTTC
CDR3 protein: CASSASGTGTYEQYF

J gene: TRBJ1-3
D gene: TRBD1
CDR3 length: 15
clone size: -
V gene: TRBV5-1
CDR3 DNA: TGCGCCAGCACCTTACAGGGGAACACTGGAAACACCATATATTTT
CDR3 protein: CASTLQGNTGNTIYF

J gene: TRBJ1-2
D gene: -
CDR3 length: 15
clone size: -
V gene: TRBV4-2
CDR3 DNA: TGTGCCAGCAGCCCATTCCCTGGTACAGTAGATGGCTACACCTTC
CDR3 protein: CASSPFPGTVDGYTF

J gene: TRBJ2-7
D gene: -
CDR3 length: 13
clone size: -
V gene: TRBV5-6
CDR3 DNA: TGTGCCAGCAGCGGCCGGACCCTACGGTGGCAGTACTTC
CDR3 protein: CASSGRTLRWQYF

J gene: TRBJ2-7
D gene: TRBD2
CDR3 length: 15
clone size: -
V gene: TRBV9
CDR3 DNA: TGTGCCAGCAGCGTAGCTACGGGAGGGGGCTACGAGCAGTACTTC
CDR3 protein: CASSVATGGGYEQYF

J gene: TRBJ1-1
D gene: -
CDR3 length: 13
clone size: once
V gene: TRBV5-5
CDR3 DNA: TGTGCCAGCAGCTTGGCGGGGAACACTGAAGCTTTCTTT
CDR3 protein: CASSLAGNTEAFF

J gene: TRBJ1-6
D gene: TRBD1
CDR3 length: 15
clone size: -
V gene: TRBV11-2
CDR3 DNA: TGTGCCAGCAGCGGGACAGGAGGAACCAATTCACCCCTCCACTTT
CDR3 protein: CASSGTGGTNSPLHF

J gene: TRBJ2-3
D gene: -
CDR3 length: 16
clone size: -
V gene: TRBV11-2
CDR3 DNA: TGTGCCAGCAGCTCCCTCACCCCCCTTGGGACAGATACGCAGTATTTT
CDR3 protein: CASSSLTPLGTDTQYF

J gene: TRBJ1-5
D gene: -
CDR3 length: 11
clone size: -
V gene: TRBV4-3
CDR3 DNA: TGCGTGAAAGACCCCAATCAGCCCCAGCATTTT
CDR3 protein: CVKDPNQPQHF

J gene: TRBJ2-7
D gene: -
CDR3 length: 12
clone size: -
V gene: TRBV7-2
CDR3 DNA: TGTGCCAGCATGACAGACTCCTACGAGCAGTACTTC
CDR3 protein: CASMTDSYEQYF

J gene: TRBJ2-7
D gene: -
CDR3 length: 12
clone size: -
V gene: TRBV27
CDR3 DNA: TGTGCCAGCAGCCACAAGGCCTACGAGCAGTACTTC
CDR3 protein: CASSHKAYEQYF

J gene: TRBJ2-1
D gene: -
CDR3 length: 13
clone size: -
V gene: TRBV7-2
CDR3 DNA: TGTGCCAGCAGCCTATCAGGGTACAATGAGCAGTTCTTC
CDR3 protein: CASSLSGYNEQFF

J gene: TRBJ1-4
D gene: -
CDR3 length: 15
clone size: -
V gene: TRBV7-9
CDR3 DNA: TGTGCCAGCAGCTTTCACGGTGATGATGAGGGAAAACTGTTTTTT
CDR3 protein: CASSFHGDDEGKLFF

J gene: TRBJ2-7
D gene: -
CDR3 length: 14
clone size: -
V gene: TRBV13
CDR3 DNA: TGTGCCAGCAGCTTTAGACCGGCAGGGGTGGAGCAGTACTTC
CDR3 protein: CASSFRPAGVEQYF

J gene: TRBJ2-7
D gene: -
CDR3 length: 11
clone size: -
V gene: TRBV5-1
CDR3 DNA: TGCGCCAGCAGAGGCGTCCACGAGCAGTACTTC
CDR3 protein: CASRGVHEQYF

J gene: TRBJ2-4
D gene: TRBD1
CDR3 length: 14
clone size: once
V gene: TRBV19
CDR3 DNA: TGTGCCAGTAGTACCAGACAGGGTCAAAACATTCAGTACTTC
CDR3 protein: CASSTRQGQNIQYF

J gene: TRBJ1-1
D gene: -
CDR3 length: 13
clone size: -
V gene: TRBV6-1
CDR3 DNA: TGTGCCAGCAATCCCAGGGTTTACACTGAAGCTTTCTTT
CDR3 protein: CASNPRVYTEAFF

J gene: TRBJ1-5
D gene: -
CDR3 length: 15
clone size: -
V gene: TRBV15
CDR3 DNA: TGTGCCACCAGCAGAGATAAGGCAGGGGTTCAGCCCCAGCATTTT
CDR3 protein: CATSRDKAGVQPQHF

J gene: TRBJ2-2
D gene: -
CDR3 length: 17
clone size: -
V gene: TRBV5-4
CDR3 DNA: TGTGCCAGCAGCCGCTCCGACAGGGAGGCGAACACCGGGGAGCTGTTTTTT
CDR3 protein: CASSRSDREANTGELFF

J gene: TRBJ1-3
D gene: -
CDR3 length: 12
clone size: -
V gene: TRBV7-2
CDR3 DNA: TGTGCCAGCAGTTCGTCTCGAAACACCATATATTTT
CDR3 protein: CASSSSRNTIYF

J gene: TRBJ1-1
D gene: -
CDR3 length: 14
clone size: -
V gene: TRBV19
CDR3 DNA: TGTGCCAGTAGTCGCTTGGGTTCGGGCACTGAAGCTTTCTTT
CDR3 protein: CASSRLGSGTEAFF

J gene: TRBJ2-5
D gene: TRBD2
CDR3 length: 16
clone size: -
V gene: TRBV19
CDR3 DNA: TGTGCCAGTAGTCCAAGACTAGCGGGGGAACAAGAGACCCAGTACTTC
CDR3 protein: CASSPRLAGEQETQYF

J gene: TRBJ1-1
D gene: -
CDR3 length: 18
clone size: -
V gene: TRBV5-1
CDR3 DNA: TGCGCCAGCAGCCCTGGGGGTTCGGGGCGCATAATGAACACTGAAGCTTTCTTT
CDR3 protein: CASSPGGSGRIMNTEAFF

J gene: TRBJ1-4
D gene: TRBD1
CDR3 length: 15
clone size: few
V gene: TRBV5-4
CDR3 DNA: TGTGCCAGCAGCTTGAAGGGGGCTGCTAATGAAAAACTGTTTTTT
CDR3 protein: CASSLKGAANEKLFF

J gene: TRBJ2-7
D gene: -
CDR3 length: 13
clone size: -
V gene: TRBV30
CDR3 DNA: TGTGCCTGGAGTGCCGGGGCCACCTACGAGCAGTACTTC
CDR3 protein: CAWSAGATYEQYF

J gene: TRBJ2-1
D gene: -
CDR3 length: 16
clone size: -
V gene: TRBV27
CDR3 DNA: TGTGCCAGCAGTTTAATAGGGGGACCAGGAATCAATGAGCAGTTCTTC
CDR3 protein: CASSLIGGPGINEQFF

J gene: TRBJ1-1
D gene: -
CDR3 length: 14
clone size: -
V gene: TRBV7-8
CDR3 DNA: TGTGCCAGCAGCATCGGACAGTGGGCCACTGAAGCTTTCTTT
CDR3 protein: CASSIGQWATEAFF

J gene: TRBJ1-5
D gene: -
CDR3 length: 14
clone size: -
V gene: TRBV7-2
CDR3 DNA: TGTGCCAGCAATATTGACGGGGGGCTGAAGCCCCAGCATTTT
CDR3 protein: CASNIDGGLKPQHF

J gene: TRBJ2-3
D gene: -
CDR3 length: 11
clone size: -
V gene: TRBV6-5
CDR3 DNA: TGTGCCAGCAGTTACTTCAATACGCAGTATTTT
CDR3 protein: CASSYFNTQYF

J gene: TRBJ1-2
D gene: TRBD1
CDR3 length: 14
clone size: -
V gene: TRBV30
CDR3 DNA: TGTGCCTGGAGTATACCGGGACAGAAGTCTGGCTACACCTTC
CDR3 protein: CAWSIPGQKSGYTF

J gene: TRBJ2-2
D gene: -
CDR3 length: 12
clone size: -
V gene: TRBV7-8
CDR3 DNA: TGTGCCAGCAGCTTAGCTGCCGGGGAGCTGTTTTTT
CDR3 protein: CASSLAAGELFF

J gene: TRBJ2-3
D gene: TRBD2
CDR3 length: 16
clone size: -
V gene: TRBV5-1
CDR3 DNA: TGCGCCAGCAGCTTGGCCCCTAGCGGGGGCTGGGATACGCAGTATTTT
CDR3 protein: CASSLAPSGGWDTQYF

J gene: TRBJ1-3
D gene: -
CDR3 length: 15
clone size: -
V gene: TRBV4-1
CDR3 DNA: TGCGCCAGCAGCCAAGCGGACAGCTCTGGAAACACCATATATTTT
CDR3 protein: CASSQADSSGNTIYF

J gene: TRBJ2-7
D gene: -
CDR3 length: 14
clone size: -
V gene: TRBV4-1
CDR3 DNA: TGCGCCAGCAGCCAAGTCACAGGGATCTACGAGCAGTACTTC
CDR3 protein: CASSQVTGIYEQYF

J gene: TRBJ2-7
D gene: -
CDR3 length: 14
clone size: -
V gene: TRBV9
CDR3 DNA: TGTGCCAGCAGCGTAGATGTAGGGAGGTACGAGCAGTACTTC
CDR3 protein: CASSVDVGRYEQYF

J gene: TRBJ1-5
D gene: -
CDR3 length: 14
clone size: -
V gene: TRBV9
CDR3 DNA: TGTGCCAGCAGCGTAGATGGAGCTAATCAGCCCCAGCATTTT
CDR3 protein: CASSVDGANQPQHF

J gene: TRBJ1-6
D gene: -
CDR3 length: 16
clone size: -
V gene: TRBV5-1
CDR3 DNA: TGCGCCAGCAGCTTGGTATACGGCGGATATAATTCACCCCTCCACTTT
CDR3 protein: CASSLVYGGYNSPLHF

J gene: TRBJ1-2
D gene: -
CDR3 length: 14
clone size: -
V gene: TRBV5-6
CDR3 DNA: TGTGCCAGCAGCTTGGGCTATAGGGGCTATGGCTACACCTTC
CDR3 protein: CASSLGYRGYGYTF

J gene: TRBJ2-5
D gene: -
CDR3 length: 15
clone size: few
V gene: TRBV11-2
CDR3 DNA: TGTGCCAGTCGAACCCGGGGGGCGGATCAAGAGACCCAGTACTTC
CDR3 protein: CASRTRGADQETQYF

J gene: TRBJ1-2
D gene: TRBD1
CDR3 length: 13
clone size: -
V gene: TRBV19
CDR3 DNA: TGTGCCAGTAGCAGACAGGGGTCCTATGGCTACACCTTC
CDR3 protein: CASSRQGSYGYTF

J gene: TRBJ2-3
D gene: -
CDR3 length: 15
clone size: -
V gene: TRBV7-2
CDR3 DNA: TGTGCCAGCAGCTTAGGTTCAAACACCGGGGATACGCAGTATTTT
CDR3 protein: CASSLGSNTGDTQYF

J gene: TRBJ1-3
D gene: -
CDR3 length: 14
clone size: -
V gene: TRBV9
CDR3 DNA: TGTGCCAGCAGCGTAGAGAGCTCTGGAAACACCATATATTTT
CDR3 protein: CASSVESSGNTIYF

J gene: TRBJ2-3
D gene: -
CDR3 length: 16
clone size: once
V gene: TRBV21-1
CDR3 DNA: TGTGCCAGCAGCGTCCCCGGGACAGGGGGTTTAGATACGCAGTATTTT
CDR3 protein: CASSVPGTGGLDTQYF

J gene: TRBJ1-6
D gene: -
CDR3 length: 14
clone size: few
V gene: TRBV9
CDR3 DNA: TGTGCCAGCAGCGTCGGGACCCTAAATTCACCCCTCCACTTT
CDR3 protein: CASSVGTLNSPLHF

J gene: TRBJ2-5
D gene: -
CDR3 length: 15
clone size: -
V gene: TRBV7-3
CDR3 DNA: TGTGCCAGCAGCTTAAGGGGCCGGCCCACCGAGACCCAGTACTTC
CDR3 protein: CASSLRGRPTETQYF